This T cell receptor beta chain was profiled in a study of cytomegalovirus exposure and HLA in healthy donors. Study outcomes and limitations: There were over 150 TCR beta chains listed as cytomegalovirus-associated.

Generated by immunoSEQ multiplex PCR, the TCRdb table keeps only in-frame clones and is missing some. The data contain 110,000 or so clones, about 88% of them singletons. Looked up from germline, CDR1 is SGHNT and CDR2 is YYREEE (reference sequence). Between the trimmed V and J ends, which lost 4 bases and 4 bases, there was a span of 11 bases. The CDR3 has 13 amino acids. A word on this clone: Its antigen is not identified.

The sequencing input was PBMCs. This chain uses TRBV5-4 with TRBJ2-5, with D perhaps TRBD1 (6 bases). This receptor was identified in a woman in her late teens or twenties in good health and CMV-seropositive. CDR3 sequence: CASSLSRGETQYF. For the CDR3, the DNA is TGTGCCAGCAGCCTATCCAGGGGAGAGACCCAGTACTTC.